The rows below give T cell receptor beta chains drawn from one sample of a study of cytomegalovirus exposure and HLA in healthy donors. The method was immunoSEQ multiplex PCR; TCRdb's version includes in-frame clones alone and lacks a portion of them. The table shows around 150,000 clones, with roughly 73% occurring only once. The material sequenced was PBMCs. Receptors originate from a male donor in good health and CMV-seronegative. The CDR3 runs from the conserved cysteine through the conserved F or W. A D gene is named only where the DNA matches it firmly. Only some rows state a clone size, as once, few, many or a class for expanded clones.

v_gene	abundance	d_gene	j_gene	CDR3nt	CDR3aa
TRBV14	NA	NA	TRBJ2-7	TGTGCCAGCAGCCCCGGTCTGTTCTACGAGCAGTACTTC	CASSPGLFYEQYF
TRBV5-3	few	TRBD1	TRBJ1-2	TGTGCCTTAGTCCCCCGCAGACAGGGGGCGGGCTATGGCTACACCTTC	CALVPRRQGAGYGYTF
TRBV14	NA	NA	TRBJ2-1	TGTGCCAGCAGCCGCGATAATGAGCAGTTCTTC	CASSRDNEQFF
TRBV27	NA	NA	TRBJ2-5	TGTGCCAGCAGTTACAGTTATGGAGAGACCCAGTACTTC	CASSYSYGETQYF
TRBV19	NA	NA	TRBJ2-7	TGTGCCAGTAGTATAGGGGCCATGGGCTACGAGCAGTACTTC	CASSIGAMGYEQYF
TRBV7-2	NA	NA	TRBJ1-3	TGTGCCAGCAGCTTAGGGTCTGAGCAGGGAGGAAACACCATATATTTT	CASSLGSEQGGNTIYF
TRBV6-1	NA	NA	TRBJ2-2	TGTGCCAGCGTCGTGGGGGGAAATCCCGGGGAGCTGTTTTTT	CASVVGGNPGELFF
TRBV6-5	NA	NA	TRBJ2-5	TGTGCCAGCAGTTACAACCAGGTCCAAGAGACCCAGTACTTC	CASSYNQVQETQYF
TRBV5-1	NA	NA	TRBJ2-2	TGCGCCAGCAGCTTCGGGGACACCGGGGAGCTGTTTTTT	CASSFGDTGELFF
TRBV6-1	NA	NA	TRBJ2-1	TGTGCCAGCAGTGAAGGGTTAGGGGCGTACAATGAGCAGTTCTTC	CASSEGLGAYNEQFF
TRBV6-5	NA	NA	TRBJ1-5	TGTGCCAGCAGCAATCGCAGGGGTCATCAGCCCCAGCATTTT	CASSNRRGHQPQHF
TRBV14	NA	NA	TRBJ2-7	TGTGCCAGCAGCCAAGTTGGCCGTTACGAGCAGTACTTC	CASSQVGRYEQYF
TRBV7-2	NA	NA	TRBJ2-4	TGTGCCAGCAGCCCACTAGCCAAAAACATTCAGTACTTC	CASSPLAKNIQYF
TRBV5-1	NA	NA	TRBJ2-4	TGCGCCAGCAGCTTGCTTGAGGACTACCCGAGGTACTTC	CASSLLEDYPRYF
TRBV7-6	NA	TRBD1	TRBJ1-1	TGTGCCAGCAGCCCTTCACCGGGACAGGGCTCAGCTTTCTTT	CASSPSPGQGSAFF
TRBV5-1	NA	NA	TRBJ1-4	TGCGCCAGCAGCATAGGGAGAAATGAAAAACTGTTTTTT	CASSIGRNEKLFF
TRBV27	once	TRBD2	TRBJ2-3	TGTGCCAGCAGTTCCCCGGGACTAGCGGCTACCACAGATACGCAGTATTTT	CASSSPGLAATTDTQYF
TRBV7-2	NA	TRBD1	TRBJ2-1	TGTGCCAGCACCCGCGGGGACAGGGGTACGAATGAGCAGTTCTTC	CASTRGDRGTNEQFF
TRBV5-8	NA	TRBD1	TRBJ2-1	TGTGCCAGCAGCCTACAGGGGGCGCCGGGCGATGAGCAGTTCTTC	CASSLQGAPGDEQFF
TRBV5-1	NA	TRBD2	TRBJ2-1	TGCGCCAGCAGACTGATAGCGGGGGGCGGCAACAATGAGCAGTTCTTC	CASRLIAGGGNNEQFF
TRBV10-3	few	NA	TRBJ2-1	TGTGCCATCAGCCGCCTTCTAGAGGATGAGCAGTTCTTC	CAISRLLEDEQFF
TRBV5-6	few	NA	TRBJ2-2	TGTGCCAGCAGCACAGGGTTAGGGGCCGGGGAGCTGTTTTTT	CASSTGLGAGELFF
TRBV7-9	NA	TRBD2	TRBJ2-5	TGTGCCAGCAGCTTAGTACTAGCGGGGGGTCAAGAGACCCAGTACTTC	CASSLVLAGGQETQYF
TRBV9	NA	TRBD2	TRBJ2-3	TGTGCCAGCAGCCTAGCGGGGGGGCCGATAGCCTCCACAGATACGCAGTATTTT	CASSLAGGPIASTDTQYF
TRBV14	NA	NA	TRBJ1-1	TGTGCCAGCAGCCCTTCACAGTCAGAAGCTTTCTTT	CASSPSQSEAFF
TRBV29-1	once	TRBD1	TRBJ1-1	TGCAGCGCCTCGACAGGGACGAACACTGAAGCTTTCTTT	CSASTGTNTEAFF
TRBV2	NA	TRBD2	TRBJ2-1	TGTGCCAGCAGTGGGAGGACTAGTTGGGGTGAGCAGTTCTTC	CASSGRTSWGEQFF
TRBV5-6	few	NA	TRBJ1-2	TGTGCCAGCAGCCCCCTTAACAGGGTTGACTACACCTTC	CASSPLNRVDYTF
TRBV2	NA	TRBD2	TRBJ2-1	TGTGCCAGCAGTGTAGCAGGACTAGCATTCGATGAGCAGTTCTTC	CASSVAGLAFDEQFF
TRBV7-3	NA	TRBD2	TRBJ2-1	TGTGCCAGCAGCTTAGACGCGGGAGGAGGTGTGTTCTTC	CASSLDAGGGVFF
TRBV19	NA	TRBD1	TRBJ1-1	TGTGCCAGTACAGGCGTGGGAAAGCCCCAGGGGGCGTTTAACACTGAAGCTTTCTTT	CASTGVGKPQGAFNTEAFF
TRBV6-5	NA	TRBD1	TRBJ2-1	TGTGCCAGCAGTTACCCCGGGACAGGAAGGGATGAGCAGTTCTTC	CASSYPGTGRDEQFF
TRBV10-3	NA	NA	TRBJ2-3	TGTGCCATCGGGATGGGGGCTAGCACAGATACGCAGTATTTT	CAIGMGASTDTQYF
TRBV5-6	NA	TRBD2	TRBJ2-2	TGTGCCAGCAGCATACTAGCGGGGGTCACAAAGAACGGGGAGCTGTTTTTT	CASSILAGVTKNGELFF
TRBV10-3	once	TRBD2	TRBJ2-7	TGTGCCATCAGTGAGTTTTCCTGGACAGTAGCGGGGTACGAGCAGTACTTC	CAISEFSWTVAGYEQYF
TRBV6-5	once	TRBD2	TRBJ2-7	TGTGCCAGCAAACCGGGACTAGCGGGAGCCGAGCAGTACTTC	CASKPGLAGAEQYF
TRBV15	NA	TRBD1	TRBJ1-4	TGTGCCACCAGCAGAGACAGGGGGCGGACTGAAAAACTGTTTTTT	CATSRDRGRTEKLFF
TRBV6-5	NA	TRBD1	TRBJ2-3	TGTGCCAGCAGTATTGACAGGGACACAGATACGCAGTATTTT	CASSIDRDTDTQYF
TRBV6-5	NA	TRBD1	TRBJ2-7	TGTGCCAGCGGGCAGGGGGCGGGCTACGAGCAGTACTTC	CASGQGAGYEQYF
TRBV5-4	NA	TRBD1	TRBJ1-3	TGTGCCAGCAGCCGGGACAGGGGAGCTGGAAACACCATATATTTT	CASSRDRGAGNTIYF
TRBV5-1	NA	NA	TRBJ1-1	TGCGCCAGCAGCCCGGAGGCGGGGCGTAGAACTGAAGCTTTCTTT	CASSPEAGRRTEAFF